This entry concerns a single T cell receptor (beta chain). The antigen is not known. The CDR3 spans 15 residues. Trimming shortened V by 2 bases and J by 6 bases, and 18 bases separated the two germline ends. Germline V gene lookup returns CDR1 SGHDT and CDR2 YYEEEE. TCRdb's copy holds only in-frame clones and misses some; the assay was immunoSEQ multiplex PCR. The sample lists about 99,000 clones; approximately 90% were seen once. The data are from a study of T cell responses to AZD1222 COVID-19 vaccine. Study in general: Second doses that came at about 4 or about 12 weeks were put together. Findings and caveats of the study: There were mostly white British donors and more females than males, and clonal diversity was possibly underestimated.

Specimen: peripheral blood, collected on day 0 of AZD1222 vaccination. This TCR was recovered from an adult in good health. This chain links TRBV5-6 with TRBJ2-7; D is tentatively TRBD1 or TRBD2 (5 bases each). In DNA form, the CDR3 reads TGTGCCAGCAGCTTAGGCCAGGGACGTTTGGGCGAGCAGTACGTC. Its translation: CASSLGQGRLGEQYV.